Each of the 32 T cell receptor beta chains below was sequenced from the same sample in a study of blood T cell repertoires in COVID-19. Repertoires were generated with immunoSEQ multiplex PCR, while TCRdb's copy carries only in-frame clones and drops some. The profile shows fewer than 350,000 clones, approximately 90% of them singletons. Sequences were obtained from PBMCs or T cells enriched from blood (not recorded which). The origin of the receptors is a woman between 35 and 50 years old who had recovered from COVID-19.

V and J are TRBV10-3 and TRBJ1-1; TRBD1 might be the D (6 bases). CDR3 length: 13 amino acids. The V gene lost 6 bases and the J gene lost 1 base, with 9 bases spanning the gap. From germline, CDR1 is ENHRY and CDR2 SYGVKD. This CDR3 is CAISKTGNTEAFF. CDR3 bases: TGTGCCATCAGCAAGACAGGGAACACTGAAGCTTTCTTT.

V and J are TRBV7-9 and TRBJ1-2, with 9 nucleotides matching TRBD1. The CDR3 is 13 residues long. Germline V gene data show CDR1 as SEHNR and CDR2 as FQNEAQ (reference sequence). Trimming cost V 6 bases and J 5 bases; bases outside gene matches: 4. CDR3 DNA sequence: TGTGCCAGCAGTGACAGGGGGAGGTATGGCTACACCTTC. Amino acid sequence: CASSDRGRYGYTF. The whole variable domain, filled in from reference TRBV7-9 and TRBJ1-2, reads DTGVSQNPRHKITKRGQNVTFRCDPISEHNRLYWYRQTLGQGPEFLTYFQNEAQLEKSRLLSDRFSAERPKGSFSTLEIQRTEQGDSAMYLCASSDRGRYGYTFGSGTRLTVV.

This chain uses TRBV29-1 with TRBJ2-1; the D gene is possibly TRBD2 (6 bases). The CDR3 is 12 residues long. V shed 4 bases and J shed 3 bases, with 7 bases lying between them. The germline V gene has CDR1 SQVTM and CDR2 ANQGSEA. CDR3 in amino acids: CSVVADYNEQFF. For the CDR3, the DNA is TGCAGCGTTGTAGCGGACTACAATGAGCAGTTCTTC.

The chain recombines TRBV27 with TRBJ2-5; the D is unclear. Germline CDR1 is MNHEY and CDR2 is SMNVEV (reference sequence). The CDR3 sequence is 13 residues long. V was trimmed by 2 bases and J by 7 bases, leaving 11 bases between them. CDR3 nucleotides: TGTGCCAGCAGTTTAGCGCCTCCGGGGACCCAGTACTTC. Protein sequence: CASSLAPPGTQYF.

The V gene is TRBV7-2, the J gene TRBJ1-6; the match to TRBD1 covers 7 bases. Germline V gene data show CDR1 as SGHTA and CDR2 as FQGNSA. The CDR3 covers 18 residues. V lost 1 base and J lost 2; bases outside the gene matches: 8. The CDR3 DNA follows: TGTGCCAGCAGCTTAGGATGGGACAGTGGGCCCTATAATTCACCCCTCCACTTT. Translation gives CASSLGWDSGPYNSPLHF.

The V call is TRBV29-1, the J call TRBJ1-1, with TRBD1 identical over 7 bases. CDR1 and CDR2 (germline): SQVTM, ANQGSEA. Trimming removed 4 bases from V and 4 bases from J; junction bases left unmatched: 9. The CDR3 is 14 amino acids. CDR3 nucleotide sequence: TGCAGCGTTGTGACAGGGTATGTCTCCACTGAAGCTTTCTTT. Residues: CSVVTGYVSTEAFF.

The V and J genes are TRBV11-3 and TRBJ1-5; no definite D call. Germline loops: CDR1 SGHNT, CDR2 YENEEA. The ends were cut back, 2 bases at V and 3 bases at J, with 11 bases in the middle. This CDR3 has 15 amino acids. CDR3 residues: CASSLKRHPNQPQHF. The CDR3 DNA reads as TGTGCCAGCAGCTTAAAGCGGCATCCCAATCAGCCCCAGCATTTT.

This clone is a singleton in its sample. The rearrangement joins TRBV7-3 to TRBJ2-1; 10 nucleotides align to TRBD1. The ends lost 5 bases at V and 8 bases at J; junction bases unmatched: 9. The CDR3 is 15 amino acids. The germline CDR1 and CDR2 sequences are SGHTA and FQGTGA. The CDR3 sequence is CASSTSGTGVDEQFF. The CDR3 DNA follows: TGTGCCAGCAGCACCTCCGGGACAGGGGTCGATGAGCAGTTCTTC.

The V and J genes are TRBV18 and TRBJ1-5; 10 bases map to TRBD1. V was clipped by 6 bases and J by 4 bases; unmatched bases: 3. The CDR3 sequence is 14 residues long. The germline V gene encodes CDR1 KGHSH and CDR2 LQKENI. CDR3 in amino acids: CASSTGGGNQPQHF. In nucleotides, the CDR3 is TGTGCCAGCTCGACAGGGGGCGGGAATCAGCCCCAGCATTTT.

This chain joins TRBV29-1 and TRBJ1-1; D perhaps matches TRBD1 (5 bases). The CDR3 is made up of 12 amino acids. The germline V gene encodes CDR1 SQVTM and CDR2 ANQGSEA. The V end was cut by 8 bases, the J end by 5 bases, with 15 bases between. The CDR3 reads CSFGGVGTEAFF. DNA of the CDR3: TGCAGCTTTGGGGGGGTTGGAACTGAAGCTTTCTTT. The full variable domain, its missing parts supplied by reference TRBV29-1 and TRBJ1-1, is SAVISQKPSRDICQRGTSLTIQCQVDSQVTMMFWYRQQPGQSLTLIATANQGSEATYESGFVIDKFPISRPNLTFSTLTVSNMSPEDSSIYLCSFGGVGTEAFFGQGTRLTVV.

The rearrangement uses TRBV10-1 and TRBJ2-1, with unresolved D. The CDR3 extends over 15 amino acids. V lost 0 bases and J lost 5, with 11 bases in between. Germline CDR1 and CDR2: WNHNN and SYGVQD (reference sequence). The DNA of the CDR3 is TGCGCCAGCAGTGAGTCGGGCACTGCTCACAATGAGCAGTTCTTC. Amino acids: CASSESGTAHNEQFF.

This clone appeared a single time. This chain connects TRBV6-2 or TRBV6-3 to TRBJ1-5, with unresolved D. The CDR3 is 13 amino acids. Germline loops: CDR1 MNHEY, CDR2 SVGEGT. Trimming left V 3 bases short and J 7 bases short, with 10 bases between. CDR3 bases: TGTGCCAGCAGTTATATCCTCGGGCAGCCCCAGCATTTT. This translates into CASSYILGQPQHF.

The V and J genes are TRBV7-2 and TRBJ2-3, with TRBD1 matching over 11 bases. The CDR3 contains 17 residues. V lost 2 bases, J lost 2 bases, and 6 bases stayed unmatched. Germline assignment: CDR1 SGHTA and CDR2 FQGNSA. CDR3 residues: CASSLKGTGGPTDTQYF. The CDR3 DNA is TGTGCCAGCAGCTTAAAGGGGACAGGGGGTCCCACAGATACGCAGTATTTT.

The chain is built from TRBV27 and TRBJ2-3; D may be TRBD2 (6 bases). The CDR3 covers 13 residues. V was pared by 5 bases and J by 8 bases, with 14 bases between. Germline V gene lookup returns CDR1 MNHEY and CDR2 SMNVEV (reference sequence). CDR3 sequence (DNA): TGTGCCAGCAGTCTCCGGGAGCGCATTACGCAGTATTTT. Protein: CASSLRERITQYF.

V usage is TRBV28 and J usage is TRBJ1-1; weak D call: TRBD1 (6 bases). CDR1 is MDHEN and CDR2 is SYDVKM in the germline V gene. This CDR3 is built from 15 residues. Trimming took 5 bases from V and 1 from J, leaving 14 bases between them. The CDR3 reads CASSPQGHQNTEAFF. The CDR3 coding sequence is TGTGCCAGCAGTCCTCAGGGACACCAGAACACTGAAGCTTTCTTT.

The V call is TRBV28, the J call TRBJ1-3; the D is unclear. Trimming took 6 bases from V and 0 from J, leaving 6 bases between them. The CDR3 runs 13 residues. The germline gives CDR1 MDHEN, CDR2 SYDVKM. This CDR3 reads CASRLVSGNTIYF. The CDR3 DNA reads as TGTGCCAGCAGACTGGTCTCTGGAAACACCATATATTTT.

The chain links TRBV7-6 to TRBJ1-2; no definite D call. Trimming removed 1 base from V and 3 bases from J, with 12 bases in between. Germline V lookup: CDR1 SGHVS, CDR2 FNYEAQ. The CDR3 loop spans 15 amino acids. The chain's CDR3 is CASSLEGRGDYGYTF. CDR3 coding DNA: TGTGCCAGCAGCTTAGAAGGTCGGGGAGACTATGGCTACACCTTC.

There are many counts of this clone. This chain connects TRBV6-6 to TRBJ2-1, with TRBD2 as a possible D gene (5 bases). V was shortened by 6 bases and J by 0 bases, with 15 bases between the two germline ends. This CDR3 is 16 amino acids long. The V gene's germline CDR1 is MNHNY and CDR2 SVGAGI (reference sequence). The CDR3 spells CASRAQRRSSYNEQFF. CDR3 in DNA: TGTGCCAGCAGAGCCCAGCGGCGGAGCTCCTACAATGAGCAGTTCTTC.

This clone occurred a few times. This chain uses TRBV7-3 with TRBJ2-5; tentatively, D is TRBD2 (5 bases). Trimming took off 4 bases at V and 5 bases at J, with 14 bases between the two ends. The CDR3 sequence is 14 residues long. Germline CDR1 SGHTA, CDR2 FQGTGA. CDR3 protein: CASSSSGVGETQYF. Here the CDR3 DNA reads TGTGCCAGCAGCTCCAGCGGAGTGGGGGAGACCCAGTACTTC. Filled out from reference TRBV7-3 and TRBJ2-5, the complete variable domain reads GAGVSQTPSNKVTEKGKYVELRCDPISGHTALYWYRQSLGQGPEFLIYFQGTGAADDSGLPNDRFFAVRPEGSVSTLKIQRTERGDSAVYLCASSSSGVGETQYFGPGTRLLVL.

The chain is built from TRBV2 and TRBJ2-6; TRBD1 aligns across 8 bases. CDR1 SNHLY and CDR2 FYNNEI come from the germline V gene. Trimming took 6 bases from V and 4 from J; bases not matched to a gene: 5. This CDR3 contains 15 residues. CDR3 sequence reads: CASSGQGSGANVLTF. In nucleotides, the CDR3 is TGTGCCAGCAGCGGACAGGGTTCCGGGGCCAACGTCCTGACTTTC.

The chain couples TRBV20-1 to TRBJ2-7, with D perhaps matching TRBD1 (5 bases). Germline V CDR1 and CDR2: DFQATT, SNEGSKA (reference sequence). This CDR3 has 14 amino acids. Trimming removed 3 bases at V and 1 base at J, with 13 bases between. The CDR3: CSASKRGASYEQYF. Written as DNA, the CDR3 is TGCAGTGCTAGTAAAAGGGGCGCGTCCTACGAGCAGTACTTC.

The chain combines TRBV4-1 with TRBJ2-5, with TRBD2 matching over 14 bases. CDR1 is MGHRA and CDR2 is YSYEKL in the germline V gene. The CDR3 is 16 amino acids. J lost 5 bases, V lost 4 bases, and 6 bases had no gene match. The CDR3 DNA is TGCGCCAGCAGCCCGGGACTAGCGGGAGTCGGGGAGACCCAGTACTTC. It translates to CASSPGLAGVGETQYF.

Only a few counts were recorded for this clone. This chain links TRBV12-3 or TRBV12-4 with TRBJ2-7, with a possible D match to TRBD2 (5 bases). V was pared by 6 bases and J by 3 bases, with 9 bases between. This CDR3 spans 12 amino acids. The DNA of the CDR3 is TGTGCCAGCAGCCTCCGGGACTACGAGCAGTACTTC. Residues: CASSLRDYEQYF.

The rearrangement joins TRBV23-1 to TRBJ2-2, with TRBD1 as a possible D gene (6 bases). TRBV23-1 counts as an open reading frame of uncertain function. The CDR3 spans 15 residues. Between the trimmed V and J ends, which lost 2 bases and 3 bases, there was a span of 10 bases. CDR3 loop: CASSQGNRDTGELFF. The DNA of the CDR3 is TGCGCCAGCAGTCAAGGTAACAGGGACACCGGGGAGCTGTTTTTT.

V and J are TRBV6-5 and TRBJ2-5; D unclear. V was cut by 5 bases and J by 7 bases, with 14 bases left in between. This CDR3 has 13 amino acids. Germline V gene lookup returns CDR1 MNHEY and CDR2 SVGAGI. The CDR3 reads CASSRPPTGTQYF. The CDR3 DNA reads as TGTGCCAGCAGTCGCCCTCCCACGGGGACCCAGTACTTC.

This chain joins TRBV6-4 and TRBJ1-4, with 7 positions matching TRBD1. Unmatched junction bases numbered 6, after V lost 6 bases and J lost 8 bases. This CDR3 spans 13 amino acids. Germline V CDR1 and CDR2: MRHNA, SNTAGT. This CDR3 reads CASRTDRVEKLFF. CDR3 nucleotide sequence: TGTGCCAGCAGAACTGACAGGGTGGAAAAACTGTTTTTT.

The rearrangement joins TRBV19 to TRBJ1-2, with unresolved D. The germline V gene has CDR1 LNHDA and CDR2 SQIVND (reference sequence). This CDR3 region has 12 residues. V was shortened by 3 bases and J by 2 bases, with 4 bases between the two germline ends. The CDR3 is CASSISNYGYTF. The CDR3, as DNA: TGTGCCAGTAGTATCTCGAACTATGGCTACACCTTC.

The rearrangement links TRBV15 to TRBJ1-6; D remains unclear. This CDR3 comprises 12 residues. CDR1 is LNHNV, CDR2 YYDKDF, per germline (reference sequence). Trimming left V 3 bases short and J 10 bases short, with 7 bases between. CDR3 DNA: TGTGCCACCAGCAGGGAGGCCTCACCCCTCCACTTT. This sequence encodes CATSREASPLHF.

On this clone itself: At one end the junction does not follow the germline gene, possibly because of a read error. This chain uses TRBV7-3 with TRBJ2-3; TRBD2 matches 11 bases. In germline, CDR1 is SGHTA, CDR2 FQGTGA. The CDR3 consists of 15 residues. Here the CDR3 DNA reads TGTGCCAGCAGCTCAGGACTAGCGGGCACGGATACGCAGTATTTT. Residues: CASSSGLAGTDTQYF. The variable domain in full, completed from reference TRBV7-3 and TRBJ2-3, reads GAGVSQTPSNKVTEKGKYVELRCDPISGHTALYWYRQSLGQGPEFLIYFQGTGAADDSGLPNDRFFAVRPEGSVSTLKIQRTERGDSAVYLCASSSGLAGTDTQYFGPGTRLTVL.

The CDR3 DNA sequence: TGCAGTGCTAGTGGACAGTATAGCAATCAGCCCCAGCATTTT. Protein product: CSASGQYSNQPQHF. This chain connects TRBV20-1 to TRBJ1-5; D is perhaps TRBD1 (6 bases). V was cut by 3 bases and J by 0 bases, with 9 bases left in between. The CDR3 runs to 14 residues. Germline V gene data show CDR1 as DFQATT and CDR2 as SNEGSKA (reference sequence).

V and J are TRBV24-1 and TRBJ2-3; D possibly corresponds to TRBD1 (6 bases). Germline V gene lookup returns CDR1 KGHDR and CDR2 SFDVKD. Trimming shortened V by 0 bases and J by 1 base, and 7 bases separated the two germline ends. The CDR3 has 15 residues. CDR3 sequence (DNA): TGTGCCACCAGTGATTTGACAGGGCGCACAGATACGCAGTATTTT. It encodes CATSDLTGRTDTQYF.

V usage is TRBV19 and J usage is TRBJ2-1; 10 bases match TRBD2. The CDR3 has 14 amino acids. The germline gives CDR1 LNHDA, CDR2 SQIVND (reference sequence). The ends lost 3 bases at V and 9 bases at J; junction bases unmatched: 5. This CDR3 reads CASSILAGVPEQFF. The CDR3 DNA is TGTGCCAGTAGTATCCTAGCGGGAGTCCCTGAGCAGTTCTTC.